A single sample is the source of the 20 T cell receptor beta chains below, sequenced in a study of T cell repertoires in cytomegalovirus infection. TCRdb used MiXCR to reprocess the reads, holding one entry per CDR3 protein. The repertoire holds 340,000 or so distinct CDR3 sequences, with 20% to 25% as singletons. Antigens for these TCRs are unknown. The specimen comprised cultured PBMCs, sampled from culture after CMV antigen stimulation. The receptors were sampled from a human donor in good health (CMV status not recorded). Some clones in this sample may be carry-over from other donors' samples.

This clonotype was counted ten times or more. The CDR3 DNA follows: TGTGCCAGCAGCACCGAGACAAGTAGGAACTATGGCTACACCTTC. Its translation: CASSTETSRNYGYTF. The chain joins TRBV7-2 to TRBJ1-2; no clear D gene. The CDR3 is 15 amino acids. Germline CDR1 SGHTA, CDR2 FQGNSA. V lost 5 bases, J lost 2 bases, and 15 bases lay in between.

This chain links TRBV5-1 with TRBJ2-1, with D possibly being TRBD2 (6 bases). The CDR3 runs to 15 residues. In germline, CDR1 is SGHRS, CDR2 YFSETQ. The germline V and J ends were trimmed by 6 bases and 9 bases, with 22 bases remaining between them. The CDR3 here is CASMLGLDLRSEQFF. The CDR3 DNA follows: TGCGCCAGCATGCTGGGACTTGATCTCCGAAGTGAGCAGTTCTTC.

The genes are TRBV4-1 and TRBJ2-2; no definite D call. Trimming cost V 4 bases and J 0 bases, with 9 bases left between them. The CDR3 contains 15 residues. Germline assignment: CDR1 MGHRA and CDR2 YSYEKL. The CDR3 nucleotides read TGCGCCAGCAGCCCGCTTGACCCGAACACCGGGGAGCTGTTTTTT. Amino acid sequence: CASSPLDPNTGELFF.

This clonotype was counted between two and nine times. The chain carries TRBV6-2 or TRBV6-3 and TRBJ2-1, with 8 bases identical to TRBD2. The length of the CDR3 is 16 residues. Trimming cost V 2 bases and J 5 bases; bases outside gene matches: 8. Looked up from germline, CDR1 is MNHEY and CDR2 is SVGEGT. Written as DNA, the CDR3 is TGTGCCAGCAGTTACCGCCGGCTAGCGGGCCACAATGAGCAGTTCTTC. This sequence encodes CASSYRRLAGHNEQFF.

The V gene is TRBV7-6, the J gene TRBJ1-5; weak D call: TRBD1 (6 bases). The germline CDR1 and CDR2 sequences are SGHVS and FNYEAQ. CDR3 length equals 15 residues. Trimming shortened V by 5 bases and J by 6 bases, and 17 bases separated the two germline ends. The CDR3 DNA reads TGTGCCAGCAGCGGGGGGGGGGCAGAAGGTCAGCCCCAGCATTTT. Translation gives CASSGGGAEGQPQHF. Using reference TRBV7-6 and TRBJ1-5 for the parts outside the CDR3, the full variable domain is GAGVSQSPRYKVTKRGQDVALRCDPISGHVSLYWYRQALGQGPEFLTYFNYEAQQDKSGLPNDRFSAERPEGSISTLTIQRTEQRDSAMYRCASSGGGAEGQPQHFGDGTRLSIL.

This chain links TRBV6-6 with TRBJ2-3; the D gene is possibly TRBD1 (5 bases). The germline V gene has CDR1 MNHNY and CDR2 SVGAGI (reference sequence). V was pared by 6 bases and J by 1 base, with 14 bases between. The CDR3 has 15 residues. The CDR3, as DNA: TGTGCCAGCAGCCCAGGGCGAGGTGGCACAGATACGCAGTATTTT. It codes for CASSPGRGGTDTQYF.

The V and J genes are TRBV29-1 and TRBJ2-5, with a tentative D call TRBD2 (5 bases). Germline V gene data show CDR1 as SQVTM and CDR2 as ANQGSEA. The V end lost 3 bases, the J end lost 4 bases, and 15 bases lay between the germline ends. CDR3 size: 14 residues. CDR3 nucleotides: TGCAGCGTTGAGGACGGCCGAAGCGGAGAGACCCAGTACTTC. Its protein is CSVEDGRSGETQYF.

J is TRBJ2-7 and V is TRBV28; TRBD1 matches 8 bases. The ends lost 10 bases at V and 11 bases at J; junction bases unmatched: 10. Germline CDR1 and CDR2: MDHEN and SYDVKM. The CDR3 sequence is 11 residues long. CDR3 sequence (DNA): TGTGCCACGGGACAGGCGGCTGCCAAGTACTTC. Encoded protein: CATGQAAAKYF.

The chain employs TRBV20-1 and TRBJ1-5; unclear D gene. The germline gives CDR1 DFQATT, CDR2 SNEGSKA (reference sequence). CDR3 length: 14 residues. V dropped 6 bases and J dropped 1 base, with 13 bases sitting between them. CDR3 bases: TGCAGTGCAAGTAAGGGTGGAAGCAATCAGCCCCAGCATTTT. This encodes CSASKGGSNQPQHF.

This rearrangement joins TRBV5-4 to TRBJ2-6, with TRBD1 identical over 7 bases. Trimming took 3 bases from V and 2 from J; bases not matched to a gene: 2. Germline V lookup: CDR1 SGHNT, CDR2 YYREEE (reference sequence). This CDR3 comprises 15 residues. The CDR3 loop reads CASSSTGTGANVLTF. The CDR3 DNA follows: TGTGCCAGCAGCTCGACAGGGACTGGGGCCAACGTCCTGACTTTC. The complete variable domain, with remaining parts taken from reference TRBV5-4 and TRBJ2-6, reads ETGVTQSPTHLIKTRGQQVTLRCSSQSGHNTVSWYQQALGQGPQFIFQYYREEENGRGNFPPRFSGLQFPNYSSELNVNALELDDSALYLCASSSTGTGANVLTFGAGSRLTVL.

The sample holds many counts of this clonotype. In DNA, the CDR3 is TGTGCCAGCAGTCAAGGTCGCGGGACAGCTGCAGATACGCAGTATTTT. This sequence encodes CASSQGRGTAADTQYF. The chain combines TRBV7-2 with TRBJ2-3, with D tentatively TRBD1 (7 bases). In germline, CDR1 is SGHTA, CDR2 FQGNSA. This CDR3 contains 16 residues. The V and J ends lost 6 bases and 4 bases respectively, with 20 bases between them.

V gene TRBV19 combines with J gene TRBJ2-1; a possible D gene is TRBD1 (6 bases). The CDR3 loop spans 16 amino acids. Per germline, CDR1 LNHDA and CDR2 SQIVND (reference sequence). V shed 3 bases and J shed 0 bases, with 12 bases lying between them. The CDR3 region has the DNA TGTGCCAGTAGTATTAGGGGGACGAGCTCCTACAATGAGCAGTTCTTC. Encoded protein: CASSIRGTSSYNEQFF.

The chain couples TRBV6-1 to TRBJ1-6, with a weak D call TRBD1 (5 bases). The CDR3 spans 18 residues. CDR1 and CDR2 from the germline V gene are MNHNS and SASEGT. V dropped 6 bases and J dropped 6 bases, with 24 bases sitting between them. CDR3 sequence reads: CASSPRVEGTISNSPLHF. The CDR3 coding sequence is TGTGCCAGCAGCCCTCGGGTGGAGGGGACGATTAGTAATTCACCCCTCCACTTT.

The CDR3 DNA is TGTGCCAGTAGTATCCTGGGGTCCGGGAGTCAAGAGACCCAGTACTTC. Amino acids: CASSILGSGSQETQYF. The chain recombines TRBV19 with TRBJ2-5; perhaps TRBD2 as D (6 bases). The CDR3 runs 16 residues. The V gene lost 3 bases and the J gene lost 2 bases, with 16 bases spanning the gap. Germline CDR1 and CDR2: LNHDA and SQIVND (reference sequence).

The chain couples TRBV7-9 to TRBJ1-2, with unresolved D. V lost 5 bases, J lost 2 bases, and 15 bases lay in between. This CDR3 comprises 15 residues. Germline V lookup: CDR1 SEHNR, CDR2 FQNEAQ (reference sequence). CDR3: CASSLISAPNYGYTF. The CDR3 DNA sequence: TGTGCCAGCAGCCTTATTTCCGCCCCGAACTATGGCTACACCTTC.

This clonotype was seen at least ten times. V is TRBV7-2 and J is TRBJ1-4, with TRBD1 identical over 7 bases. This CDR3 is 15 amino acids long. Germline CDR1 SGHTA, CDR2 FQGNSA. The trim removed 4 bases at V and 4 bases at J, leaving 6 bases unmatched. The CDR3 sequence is CASSSPGQLNEKLFF. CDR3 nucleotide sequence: TGTGCCAGCAGCTCGCCGGGACAGCTTAATGAAAAACTGTTTTTT.

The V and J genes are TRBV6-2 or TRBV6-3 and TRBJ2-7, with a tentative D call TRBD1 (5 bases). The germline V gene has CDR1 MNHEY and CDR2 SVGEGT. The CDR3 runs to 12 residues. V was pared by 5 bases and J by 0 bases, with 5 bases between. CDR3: CASSDSSYEQYV. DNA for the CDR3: TGTGCCAGCAGTGACAGCTCCTACGAGCAGTACGTC.

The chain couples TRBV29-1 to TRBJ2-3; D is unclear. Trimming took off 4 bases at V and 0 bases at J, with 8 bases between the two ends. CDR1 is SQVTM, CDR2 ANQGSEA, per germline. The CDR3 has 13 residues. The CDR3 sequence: CSVVADSTDTQYF. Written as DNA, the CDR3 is TGCAGCGTTGTGGCCGACAGCACAGATACGCAGTATTTT.

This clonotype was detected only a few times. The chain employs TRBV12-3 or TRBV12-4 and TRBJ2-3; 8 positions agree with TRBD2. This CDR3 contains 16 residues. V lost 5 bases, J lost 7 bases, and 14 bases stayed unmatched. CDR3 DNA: TGTGCCAGCAGTCAGCGTAGCGGGACTCCTCAATATACGCAGTATTTT. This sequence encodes CASSQRSGTPQYTQYF.

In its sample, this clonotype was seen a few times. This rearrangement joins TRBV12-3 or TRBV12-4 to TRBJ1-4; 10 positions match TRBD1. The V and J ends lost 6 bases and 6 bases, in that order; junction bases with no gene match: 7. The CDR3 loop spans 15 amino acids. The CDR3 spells CASSPLGTGDEKLFF. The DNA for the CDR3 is TGTGCCAGCAGCCCTCTGGGGACAGGGGATGAAAAACTGTTTTTT.